This T cell receptor (beta chain) appears in the sequencing data of a study of CD8 T cells in ankylosing spondylitis. Study-wide results and caveats: Reportedly, disease-linked clones are significantly enriched in ankylosing spondylitis patients' matched synovial fluid. In peripheral blood, disease-linked CD8+ clones occurred at relatively low frequencies. Previously reported in reactive arthritis synovial fluid and blood were some of the motif variants. Apparently characteristic of ankylosing spondylitis blood was a TCR beta motif (under ten highly homologous variants).

This clonotype was counted between two and nine times. No antigen is known for it. Molecular-barcoded quantitative 5'-RACE produced these TCR beta libraries. MiXCR, run by TCRdb on the 5' RACE reads, gives a single entry per CDR3 protein. Of about 750,000 distinct CDR3 sequences in the sample, around 19% were seen once. The receptor was isolated from a male donor with ankylosing spondylitis. Material: blood, either unsorted or a sorted T cell fraction (not recorded which).

In nucleotides, the CDR3 is TGTGCCAGCAATAACTATAATGAGCAGTTCTTC. Its protein is CASNNYNEQFF. The chain recombines TRBV6-1 with TRBJ2-1; D ambiguous. This CDR3 has 11 amino acids. V gave up 7 bases and J gave up 7 bases, with 8 bases separating them. Germline V gene sequence: CDR1 MNHNS, CDR2 SASEGT.